The sequence of this TCR beta chain was determined in a study of response to subunit inactivated influenza vaccine. The study's findings and limits: Authors suggested seasonal influenza vaccinations each recruit few new T cells.

TCRdb independently ran MiXCR on the RT-PCR reads; one entry per CDR3 protein. Of roughly 630,000 distinct CDR3 sequences in the sample, 12% to 15% were seen once. This clonotype turned up a few times. Its antigen is as yet unknown. The TCR originated in a man aged 50 to 59 who received an inactivated influenza vaccine. Here the sequenced sample was PBMCs from blood, taken 14 to 15 days before vaccination.

The CDR3 DNA follows: TGTGCCAGCAGCGAATCCGGGACTAGCGGGTTACAAGAGACCCAGTACTTC. Translating it yields CASSESGTSGLQETQYF. The V gene is TRBV9, the J gene TRBJ2-5; 12 bases agree with TRBD2. The trim removed 3 bases at V and 2 bases at J, leaving 8 bases unmatched. This CDR3 contains 17 residues. Germline-derived CDR1 and CDR2 are SGDLS and YYNGEE.